The TCR beta chain under discussion was sequenced for a study of technical replicates of blood from a few donors. The length of the CDR3 is 13 residues. The V and J ends lost 4 bases and 5 bases, in that order; junction bases with no gene match: 4. Germline CDR1 and CDR2: MNHEY and SMNVEV (reference sequence). TCRdb keeps only in-frame clones here, not all; method: immunoSEQ multiplex PCR. The sample records about 100,000 clones, about 95% being singletons. The chain employs TRBV27 and TRBJ2-7, with TRBD2 identical over 8 bases. The sequenced sample consisted of T cells isolated from PBMCs. The TCR was taken from a human donor in good health. The CDR3, as DNA: TGTGCCAGCAGTTATGGGACTAGTAACGAGCAGTACTTC. Translation: CASSYGTSNEQYF.